What follows are 15 T cell receptor beta chains derived from one specimen sequenced in a study of blood T cell repertoires in COVID-19. Profiling relied on immunoSEQ multiplex PCR, and the TCRdb table lists in-frame clones only, not all of them. The table has some 180,000 clones, approximately 80% seen once. Sequencing was done on a sample of peripheral blood. The receptors were gathered from a woman between 45 and 60 years old with active or convalescent COVID-19.

V and J are TRBV10-3 and TRBJ2-7, with TRBD1 identical over 11 bases. CDR3 length: 14 residues. In germline, CDR1 is ENHRY, CDR2 SYGVKD. With V trimmed by 6 bases and J by 3 bases, 4 bases remained unmatched. CDR3 amino acids: CAIRGTGGHYEQYF. As DNA, the CDR3 is TGTGCCATCAGGGGGACAGGGGGTCACTACGAGCAGTACTTC.

This CDR3 is CASSQDQGDGETQYF. CDR3 sequence (DNA): TGTGCCAGCAGCCAAGATCAAGGGGATGGGGAGACCCAGTACTTC. This rearrangement joins TRBV4-2 to TRBJ2-5, with a tentative D call TRBD1 (5 bases). Germline lookup yields CDR1 LGHNA and CDR2 YNFKEQ. This CDR3 contains 15 residues. V was cut by 0 bases and J by 5 bases, with 13 bases left in between.

The V and J genes are TRBV7-6 and TRBJ2-7; TRBD1 matches at 8 bases. The CDR3 has 15 amino acids. From germline, CDR1 is SGHVS and CDR2 FNYEAQ. The ends lost 1 base at V and 5 bases at J; junction bases unmatched: 7. CDR3 amino acids: CASSLEVGRGHEQYF. CDR3 DNA: TGTGCCAGCAGCTTAGAGGTGGGCAGGGGGCACGAGCAGTACTTC.

This chain connects TRBV2 to TRBJ2-2; 9 bases map to TRBD1. V trimming: 3 bases; J trimming: 0 bases; junction bases outside the gene matches: 5. This CDR3 has 17 residues. Germline V gene data show CDR1 as SNHLY and CDR2 as FYNNEI. CDR3 loop: CASSENRGRPNTGELFF. CDR3 DNA sequence: TGTGCCAGCAGTGAGAACAGGGGGCGGCCGAACACCGGGGAGCTGTTTTTT.

This CDR3 is CAWSVSGESEAFF. The CDR3 DNA reads TGTGCCTGGAGTGTATCGGGGGAGTCTGAAGCTTTCTTT. The gene calls are TRBV30 and TRBJ1-1; D perhaps matches TRBD1 (5 bases). This CDR3 region has 13 residues. CDR1 is GTSNPN and CDR2 is SVGIG in the germline V gene (reference sequence). The ends were cut back, 0 bases at V and 6 bases at J, with 11 bases in the middle.

By sample fraction, this clone is large. The chain couples TRBV13 to TRBJ2-5, with 9 bases aligning to TRBD1. Trimming cost V 6 bases and J 2 bases; bases outside gene matches: 4. The CDR3 runs to 14 residues. Germline CDR1 reads PRHDT; CDR2 reads FYEKMQ (reference sequence). The chain's CDR3 is CASRKQGAQETQYF. The CDR3 region has the DNA TGTGCCAGCAGGAAACAGGGGGCTCAAGAGACCCAGTACTTC.

The chain couples TRBV9 to TRBJ2-1; 13 bases line up with TRBD2. V was pared by 7 bases and J by 6 bases, with 16 bases of the junction left unmatched. CDR3 size: 18 residues. Germline V gives CDR1 SGDLS, CDR2 YYNGEE. The CDR3 sequence: CASPLGQGTSGRANEQFF. CDR3 nucleotide sequence: TGTGCCAGCCCCTTGGGACAGGGAACTAGCGGGAGGGCCAATGAGCAGTTCTTC.

J is TRBJ2-2 and V is TRBV7-3; weak D call: TRBD1 (5 bases). Trimming took 5 bases from V and 1 from J, leaving 11 bases between them. The V gene's germline CDR1 is SGHTA and CDR2 FQGTGA. CDR3 length: 15 amino acids. The CDR3 protein is CASSPGYGNTGELFF. For the CDR3, the DNA is TGTGCCAGCAGCCCAGGGTATGGGAACACCGGGGAGCTGTTTTTT.

The V gene is TRBV30, the J gene TRBJ2-3; no definite D call. Trimming took 4 bases from V and 6 from J, leaving 14 bases between them. CDR1 is GTSNPN, CDR2 SVGIG, per germline (reference sequence). This CDR3 has 13 residues. CDR3 sequence (DNA): TGTGCCTGGACAAACGGCGGTGGGGATACGCAGTATTTT. This codes for CAWTNGGGDTQYF.

The chain carries TRBV29-1 and TRBJ2-7, with 10 bases fitting TRBD2. Germline values: CDR1 SQVTM, CDR2 ANQGSEA. The CDR3 is 14 amino acids. After removal of 3 bases from V and 4 bases from J, the junction contained 6 bases not matched to a gene. CDR3 nucleotide sequence: TGCAGCGTTGAGTCGGGTAGCGGGGGGTACGAGCAGTACTTC. Amino acids: CSVESGSGGYEQYF.

The chain joins TRBV2 to TRBJ2-3; the match to TRBD1 covers 11 bases. This CDR3 has 14 amino acids. CDR1 and CDR2 from the germline V gene are SNHLY and FYNNEI. The ends lost 9 bases at V and 4 bases at J; junction bases unmatched: 6. CDR3 in amino acids: CARRGQGASDTQYF. Written as DNA, the CDR3 is TGTGCCAGAAGAGGACAGGGGGCTTCAGATACGCAGTATTTT.

The chain is built from TRBV12-5 and TRBJ2-2, with 8 positions matching TRBD2. Germline V gene sequence: CDR1 LGHNT, CDR2 FRNRAP. The CDR3 runs to 15 residues. Unmatched junction bases numbered 8, after V lost 4 bases and J lost 7 bases. The CDR3 DNA sequence: TGTGCTAGTGGTTCCTCGGGACTAGTGGACGGGGAGCTGTTTTTT. This translates into CASGSSGLVDGELFF.

The chain links TRBV6-2 or TRBV6-3 to TRBJ1-6; 10 bases fit TRBD1. CDR1 is MNHEY, CDR2 SVGEGT, per germline. CDR3 size: 14 residues. With 4 bases clipped from V and 8 bases from J, the junction kept 2 bases outside the gene matches. CDR3 DNA: TGTGCCAGCAGTTCAGGACAGGGGGATTCACCCCTCCACTTT. As protein: CASSSGQGDSPLHF.

This chain joins TRBV6-6 and TRBJ2-4, with 7 bases aligning to TRBD1. V shed 2 bases, J shed 12 bases, and the junction held 13 bases outside the gene matches. This CDR3 has 15 residues. Germline V CDR1 and CDR2: MNHNY, SVGAGI (reference sequence). This CDR3 is CASSYTDLTRDSQYF. The CDR3 bases are TGTGCCAGCAGTTACACCGATTTAACCCGGGACAGTCAGTACTTC.

This sequence joins TRBV6-5 and TRBJ1-5, with TRBD1 matching 10 bases. V was pared by 6 bases and J by 6 bases, with 2 bases of the junction left unmatched. This CDR3 spans 13 amino acids. Germline V CDR1 and CDR2: MNHEY, SVGAGI. CDR3 amino acids: CASRGTGAQPQHF. The CDR3 bases are TGTGCCAGCAGAGGGACAGGGGCTCAGCCCCAGCATTTT.